This paragraph reports one TCR beta chain. The length of the CDR3 is 17 residues. The germline V gene has CDR1 LGHNA and CDR2 YSLEER. J was trimmed by 1 base and V by 6 bases; bases with no gene match: 9. Repertoires were generated with immunoSEQ multiplex PCR, while TCRdb's copy carries only in-frame clones and drops some. The sample contains tens of thousands of clones, roughly 92% of which appear only once. The sample originates from a study of tissue T cells after allogeneic stem cell transplantation. J is TRBJ2-3 and V is TRBV4-3; 11 bases fit TRBD2. The receptor was derived from a woman aged 40-69 years who later had graft-versus-host disease after an allogeneic stem cell transplant. The sequencing here drew on blood, taken before transplantation. CDR3 protein: CASSYSGRASGTDTQYF. The CDR3 DNA reads as TGCGCCAGCAGTTATAGCGGGAGGGCCTCCGGCACAGATACGCAGTATTTT.